This TCR beta chain was documented in a study of T cell changes during pregnancy in multiple sclerosis. V gave up 5 bases and J gave up 4 bases; unmatched junction bases: 4. CDR1 and CDR2 (germline): SQVTM, ANQGSEA. CDR3 length: 13 residues. Using immunoSEQ multiplex PCR, the repertoire was profiled, and TCRdb retains in-frame clones only, with some absent. The sample holds 25,000 to 35,000 clones, around 87% seen once. The rearrangement joins TRBV29-1 to TRBJ2-1; 8 nucleotides align to TRBD2. This clonotype originated in a female donor in good health, enrolled as a control in a pregnancy study. The source material was CD4+ T cells from peripheral blood mononuclear cells, sampled in the third trimester of pregnancy. CDR3 nucleotides: TGCAGCGTTCCAACTAGCGGATACAATGAGCAGTTCTTC. Encoded protein: CSVPTSGYNEQFF.